This T cell receptor beta chain stems from a study of human T cells and chemical hapten exposure. Time point noted: pre-sensitization, week 0. Treatment given: therapeutic diphenylcyclopropenone sensitization with weekly scalp DPC. The study, taken as a whole, reports: In comparison with controls, expanded TCRs gave rise to a significantly larger number of large CDR3 similarity clusters.

The library tagged individual cDNA molecules with unique molecular identifiers. TCRdb passed the RACE reads through MiXCR, listing each CDR3 protein once. The repertoire consists of 380,000 or so distinct CDR3 sequences, with roughly 6% occurring once and the leading ten covering roughly 8.2%. The CDR3 is made up of 13 amino acids. Germline V CDR1 and CDR2: MGHDK, SYGVNS. The ends were cut back, 5 bases at V and 5 bases at J, with 13 bases in the middle. This clonotype was picked up many times. Its antigen is still unknown. The V call is TRBV25-1, the J call TRBJ2-7, with unresolved D. The source of this sequence is a woman between 18 and 29 years old with alopecia areata. Some clones in this sample may be carry-over from other donors' samples. Sequenced material: whole blood, taken in connection with sensitization to the hapten diphenylcyclopropenone (DPC). CDR3 in amino acids: CASSMVVLDEQYF. In DNA form, the CDR3 reads TGTGCCAGCAGTATGGTCGTTTTGGACGAGCAGTACTTC.